The rows below give T cell receptor beta chains drawn from one sample of a study of T cells in Graves' hyperthyroidism and ophthalmopathy. A single record per CDR3 protein comes from TCRdb applying MiXCR to the multiplex PCR reads. The data show fewer than 350,000 distinct CDR3 sequences, 18% seen once. Source material: blood. These receptors came from a woman between 35 and 50 years old with Graves' ophthalmopathy. CDR3s include the opening cysteine and the closing phenylalanine or tryptophan. A D gene is named only where the DNA matches it firmly. Clone size is given for some rows only: seen once, a few or many times, or a class if the clone is expanded.

d_call	clone_size	j_call	cdr3_length	v_call	cdr3_aa	cdr3_nt
NA	many	TRBJ1-3	16	TRBV12-3/TRBV12-4	CASSTRTDISGNTIHF	TGTGCCAGCAGTACCCGGACAGATATCTCTGGAAACACCATACATTTT
NA	many	TRBJ2-7	14	TRBV6-5	CASSYGDKRYEQYF	TGTGCCAGCAGTTACGGGGACAAGCGCTACGAGCAGTACTTC
NA	many	TRBJ2-2	13	TRBV7-9	CASSLGGNGELFF	TGTGCCAGCAGCTTAGGGGGAAACGGGGAGCTGTTTTTT
NA	many	TRBJ2-7	14	TRBV28	CASSLLAEAYEQYF	TGTGCCAGCAGTTTATTGGCCGAAGCCTACGAGCAGTACTTC
NA	NA	TRBJ1-1	15	TRBV6-1	CASSDPGRANTEAFF	TGTGCCAGCAGTGACCCGGGACGGGCCAACACTGAAGCTTTCTTT
TRBD1	NA	TRBJ1-5	16	TRBV4-1	CASSRDTGQGNQPQHF	TGCGCCAGCAGCCGAGATACGGGACAGGGGAATCAGCCCCAGCATTTT
TRBD2	many	TRBJ2-7	18	TRBV19	CASSPLGSGTRFSYEQYF	TGTGCCAGTAGCCCCCTCGGTTCCGGGACTAGATTCTCCTACGAGCAGTACTTC
TRBD1	few	TRBJ2-7	13	TRBV2	CASRQGTGREQYF	TGTGCCAGCAGACAAGGGACAGGGAGAGAGCAGTACTTC
TRBD1	NA	TRBJ1-3	15	TRBV12-3/TRBV12-4	CASSRTSGQGNTIYF	TGTGCCAGCAGTCGGACTAGTGGACAGGGTAACACCATATATTTT
TRBD1	many	TRBJ1-5	13	TRBV28	CASSGDRYQPQHF	TGTGCCAGCAGTGGGGACAGGTATCAGCCCCAGCATTTT
NA	many	TRBJ2-2	14	TRBV7-9	CASSLSGGAGELFF	TGTGCCAGCAGCTTATCGGGGGGCGCCGGGGAGCTGTTTTTT
TRBD1	few	TRBJ1-5	11	TRBV28	CASNLRGWWHF	TGTGCCAGCAACCTCAGGGGGTGGTGGCATTTT
TRBD1	many	TRBJ1-5	16	TRBV20-1	CSARRGAVYSNQPQHF	TGCAGTGCTCGCAGGGGGGCGGTTTATAGCAATCAGCCCCAGCATTTT
TRBD2	many	TRBJ2-2	14	TRBV9	CASTASGDTGELFF	TGTGCCAGCACTGCTAGCGGGGACACCGGGGAGCTGTTTTTT
NA	few	TRBJ1-5	15	TRBV20-1	CSAREGGFDNQPQHF	TGCAGTGCTAGAGAGGGAGGGTTCGACAATCAGCCCCAGCATTTT
NA	many	TRBJ1-1	14	TRBV11-2	CASSLVWAGEYAFF	TGTGCCAGCAGCTTAGTTTGGGCAGGGGAATATGCTTTCTTT
NA	many	TRBJ2-2	14	TRBV6-1	CASSDGGITGELFF	TGTGCCAGCAGTGATGGGGGCATCACCGGGGAGCTGTTTTTT
NA	many	TRBJ2-1	14	TRBV20-1	CSARGPRPPHEQFF	TGCAGTGCTAGGGGCCCCCGCCCCCCCCATGAGCAGTTCTTC
TRBD1	NA	TRBJ2-7	14	TRBV7-9	CASSFPDRVHEQYF	TGTGCCAGCAGCTTCCCCGACAGGGTCCACGAGCAGTACTTC
TRBD1	NA	TRBJ2-7	13	TRBV29-1	CSVDSGTGYEQYF	TGCAGCGTTGACTCCGGGACAGGGTACGAGCAGTACTTC